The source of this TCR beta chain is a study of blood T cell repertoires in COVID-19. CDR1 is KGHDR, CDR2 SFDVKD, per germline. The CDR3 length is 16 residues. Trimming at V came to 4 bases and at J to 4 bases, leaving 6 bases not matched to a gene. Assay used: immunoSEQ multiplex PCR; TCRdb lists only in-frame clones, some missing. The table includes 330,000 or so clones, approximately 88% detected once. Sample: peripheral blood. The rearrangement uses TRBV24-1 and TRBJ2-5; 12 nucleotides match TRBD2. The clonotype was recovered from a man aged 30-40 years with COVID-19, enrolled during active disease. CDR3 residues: CATSDPTSGSLETQYF. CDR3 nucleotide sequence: TGTGCCACCAGTGACCCGACTAGCGGGAGTCTAGAGACCCAGTACTTC.